This T cell receptor beta chain was captured in a study of blood T cell repertoires in COVID-19. Study-level information: Donors in the United States, Italy and Spain gave samples during acute or convalescent COVID-19. T cells, B-cell-depleted T cells, or PBMCs supplied cDNA or gDNA.

The CDR3 runs 15 residues. Germline CDR1 MDHEN, CDR2 SYDVKM. The V end lost 5 bases, the J end lost 2 bases, and 13 bases lay between the germline ends. The authors' processing: Reference gene primer amplification gave estimated nucleated cell counts. Generated by immunoSEQ multiplex PCR, the TCRdb table keeps only in-frame clones and is missing some. That table furnishes V, J and clone size, whereas the DNA furnished D and trimming. The sample yields 210,000 or so clones, roughly nine tenths seen once. The sample was peripheral blood. The receptor's source is a man aged 40-50 years with active or convalescent COVID-19. The rearrangement links TRBV28 to TRBJ1-3; no clear D. This CDR3 is CASSPTVGAGNTIYF. The CDR3 DNA reads TGTGCCAGCAGTCCAACAGTTGGCGCTGGAAACACCATATATTTT.